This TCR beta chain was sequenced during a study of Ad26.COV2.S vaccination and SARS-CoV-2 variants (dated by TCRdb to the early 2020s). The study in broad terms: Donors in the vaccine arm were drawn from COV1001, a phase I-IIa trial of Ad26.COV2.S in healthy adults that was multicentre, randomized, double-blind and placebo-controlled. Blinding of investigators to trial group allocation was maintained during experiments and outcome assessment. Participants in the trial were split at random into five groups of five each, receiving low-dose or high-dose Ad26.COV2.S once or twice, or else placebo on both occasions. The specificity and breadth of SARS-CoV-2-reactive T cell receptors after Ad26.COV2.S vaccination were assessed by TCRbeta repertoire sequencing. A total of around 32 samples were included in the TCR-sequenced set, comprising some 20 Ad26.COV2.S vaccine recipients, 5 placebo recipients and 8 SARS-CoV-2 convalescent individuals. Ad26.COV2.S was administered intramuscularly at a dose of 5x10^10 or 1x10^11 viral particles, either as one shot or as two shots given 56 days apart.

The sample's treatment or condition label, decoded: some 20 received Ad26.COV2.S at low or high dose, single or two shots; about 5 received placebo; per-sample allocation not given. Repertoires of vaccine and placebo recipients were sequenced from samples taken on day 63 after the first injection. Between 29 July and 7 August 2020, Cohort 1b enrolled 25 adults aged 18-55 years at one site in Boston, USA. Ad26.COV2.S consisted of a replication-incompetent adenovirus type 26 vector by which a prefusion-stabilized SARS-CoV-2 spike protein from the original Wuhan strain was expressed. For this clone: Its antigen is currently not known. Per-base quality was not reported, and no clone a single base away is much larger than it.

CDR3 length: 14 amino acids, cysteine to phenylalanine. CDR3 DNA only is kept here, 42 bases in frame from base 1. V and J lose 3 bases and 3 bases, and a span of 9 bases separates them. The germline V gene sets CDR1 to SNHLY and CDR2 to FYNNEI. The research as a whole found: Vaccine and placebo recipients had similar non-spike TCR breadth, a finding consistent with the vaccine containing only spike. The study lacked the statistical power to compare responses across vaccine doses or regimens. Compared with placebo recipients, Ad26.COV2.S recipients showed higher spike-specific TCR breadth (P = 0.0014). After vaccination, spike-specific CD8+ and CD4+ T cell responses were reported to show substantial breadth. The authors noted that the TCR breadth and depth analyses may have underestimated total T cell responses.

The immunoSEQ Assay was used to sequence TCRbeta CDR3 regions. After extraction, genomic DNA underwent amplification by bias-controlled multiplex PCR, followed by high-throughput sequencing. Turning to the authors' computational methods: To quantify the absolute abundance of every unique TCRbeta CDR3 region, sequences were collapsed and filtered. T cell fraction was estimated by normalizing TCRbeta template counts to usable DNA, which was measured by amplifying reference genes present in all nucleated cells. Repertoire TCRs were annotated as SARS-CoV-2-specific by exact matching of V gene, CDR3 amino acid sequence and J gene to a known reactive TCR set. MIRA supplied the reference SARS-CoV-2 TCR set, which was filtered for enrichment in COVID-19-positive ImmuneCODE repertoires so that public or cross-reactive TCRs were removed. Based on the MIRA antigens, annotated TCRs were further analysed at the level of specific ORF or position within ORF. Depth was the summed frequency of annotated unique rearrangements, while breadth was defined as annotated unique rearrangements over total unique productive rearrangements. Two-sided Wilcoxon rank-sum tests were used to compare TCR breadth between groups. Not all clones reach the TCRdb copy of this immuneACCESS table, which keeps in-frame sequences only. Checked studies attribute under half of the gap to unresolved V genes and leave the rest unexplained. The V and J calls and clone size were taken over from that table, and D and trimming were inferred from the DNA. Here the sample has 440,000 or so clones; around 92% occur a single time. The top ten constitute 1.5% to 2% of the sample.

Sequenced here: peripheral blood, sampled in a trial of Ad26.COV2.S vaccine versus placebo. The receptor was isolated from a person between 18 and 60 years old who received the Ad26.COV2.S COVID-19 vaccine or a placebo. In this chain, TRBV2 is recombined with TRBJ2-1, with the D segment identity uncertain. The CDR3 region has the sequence CASSEVGNYNEQFF. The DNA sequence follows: TGTGCCAGCAGTGAGGTGGGGAACTACAATGAGCAGTTCTTC.